This entry features one TCR beta chain sequence. Its antigen is as yet unknown. This entry belongs to a study of OX40 agonist ivuxolimab in advanced cancers. Study-level points and caveats: Among some nonresponders, normalized T-cell clonal expansion was also low. CD4+ T cells averaged fewer expanded clones than CD8+ T cells.

The assay was immunoSEQ multiplex PCR, and TCRdb's table has in-frame clones only and misses some. The data show 25,000 to 30,000 clones, 86% seen once. Trimming took off 0 bases at V and 5 bases at J, with 11 bases between the two ends. The CDR3 is 14 residues long. Per the germline V gene, CDR1 is SGHAT and CDR2 is FQNNGV. This clonotype originated in an adult with an advanced solid tumor such as melanoma, head and neck, liver or kidney cancer. Here the sequenced sample was CD4+ or CD8+ T cells sorted from blood, taken in a trial of the OX40 agonist ivuxolimab. The V gene is TRBV11-2, the J gene TRBJ2-7; D call uncertain. The CDR3 region is CASSLDGRPHEQYF. Written as DNA, the CDR3 is TGTGCCAGCAGCTTAGACGGTAGACCCCACGAGCAGTACTTC.